The count of the clone carrying this T cell receptor (beta chain) is one. The data originate from a study of OX40 agonist ivuxolimab in advanced cancers. Study as a whole: As their treatment, patients were administered ivuxolimab, an agonistic anti-OX40 (CD134) antibody.

CDR1 SGHRS and CDR2 YFSETQ come from the germline V gene. This CDR3 is built from 16 residues. V lost 4 bases, J lost 4 bases, and 8 bases stayed unmatched. Repertoires were generated with immunoSEQ multiplex PCR, while TCRdb's copy carries only in-frame clones and drops some. The table shows about 75,000 clones, with about 85% occurring only once. The sequence was collected from an adult with an advanced solid tumor such as melanoma, head and neck, liver or kidney cancer. Sequenced here: CD4+ or CD8+ T cells sorted from blood, sampled in a trial of the OX40 agonist ivuxolimab. J is TRBJ2-2 and V is TRBV5-1, with 9 bases fitting TRBD2. CDR3: CASSVYSGRITGELFF. The DNA of the CDR3 is TGCGCCAGCAGCGTATATAGCGGGAGAATCACCGGGGAGCTGTTTTTT.